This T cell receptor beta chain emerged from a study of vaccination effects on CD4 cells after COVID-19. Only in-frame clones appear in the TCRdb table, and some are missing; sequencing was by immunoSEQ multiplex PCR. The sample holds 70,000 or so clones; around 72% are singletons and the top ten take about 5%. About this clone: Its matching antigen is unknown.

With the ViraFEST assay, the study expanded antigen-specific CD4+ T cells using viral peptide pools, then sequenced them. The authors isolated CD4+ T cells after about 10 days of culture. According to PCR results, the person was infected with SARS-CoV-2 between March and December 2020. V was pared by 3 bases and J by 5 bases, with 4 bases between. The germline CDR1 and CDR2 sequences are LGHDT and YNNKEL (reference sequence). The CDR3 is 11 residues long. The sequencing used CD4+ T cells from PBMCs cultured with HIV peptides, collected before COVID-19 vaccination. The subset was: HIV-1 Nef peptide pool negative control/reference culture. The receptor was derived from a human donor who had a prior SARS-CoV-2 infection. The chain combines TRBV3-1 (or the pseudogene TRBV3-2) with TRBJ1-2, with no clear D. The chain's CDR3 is CASSHIYGYTF. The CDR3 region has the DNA TGTGCCAGCAGCCATATATATGGCTACACCTTC.